The 21 T cell receptor beta chains in this list originate from one sample, sequenced in a study of shared clonotypes between healthy human individuals. The repertoire was sequenced with immunoSEQ multiplex PCR; TCRdb's copy has only in-frame clones and lacks some. The sample includes more than 2,000,000 clones, around nine tenths of them seen just once. Sequencing input: naive CD4+ T cells sorted from blood. The subset was: CD45RA+ positively selected. The source is a man aged 18 to 29 in good health.

This chain connects TRBV28 to TRBJ2-2, with a weak D call TRBD2 (5 bases). The CDR3 is 16 residues long. From germline, CDR1 is MDHEN and CDR2 SYDVKM. Trimming took 3 bases from V and 0 from J, leaving 11 bases between them. For the CDR3, the DNA is TGTGCCAGCAGTTTTCAGAGGGTCGCGAACACCGGGGAGCTGTTTTTT. Translating gives CASSFQRVANTGELFF.

J is TRBJ1-1 and V is TRBV5-4; a weak D match, TRBD1 (5 bases). V was pared by 0 bases and J by 4 bases, with 10 bases between. In germline, CDR1 is SGHNT, CDR2 YYREEE (reference sequence). The CDR3 consists of 14 residues. The CDR3 sequence: CASSLEQASTEAFF. The CDR3 DNA reads as TGTGCCAGCAGCTTGGAACAGGCCAGCACTGAAGCTTTCTTT.

This clone showed up just once. The gene calls are TRBV19 and TRBJ1-4; 8 nucleotides agree with TRBD1. Per germline, CDR1 LNHDA and CDR2 SQIVND (reference sequence). Trimming at V came to 5 bases and at J to 8 bases, leaving 7 bases not matched to a gene. The length of the CDR3 is 14 residues. The CDR3 loop reads CASSRTDRAEKLFF. The CDR3 DNA sequence: TGTGCCAGTAGTCGGACGGACAGGGCGGAAAAACTGTTTTTT.

This chain uses TRBV18 with TRBJ2-1, with 10 bases lining up with TRBD2. The J segment lost 2 bases and the V segment lost 3 bases, leaving 10 bases of the junction unmatched. CDR1 and CDR2 (germline): KGHSH, LQKENI. The CDR3 extends over 18 amino acids. CDR3 protein: CASSPQGGLAATYNEQFF. In DNA, the CDR3 is TGTGCCAGCTCACCCCAAGGAGGACTAGCGGCTACCTACAATGAGCAGTTCTTC.

The chain recombines TRBV6-6 with TRBJ2-3; possibly TRBD1 for D (6 bases). This CDR3 contains 13 residues. V lost 5 bases and J lost 6, with 12 bases in between. Germline V gene sequence: CDR1 MNHNY, CDR2 SVGAGI (reference sequence). The CDR3 DNA reads as TGTGCCAGCAGTACCTTGGGGGCTGATACGCAGTATTTT. This encodes CASSTLGADTQYF.

The V and J genes are TRBV2 and TRBJ2-1; D may be TRBD1 or TRBD2 (5 bases each). Trimming cost V 5 bases and J 15 bases, with 17 bases left between them. The germline V gene encodes CDR1 SNHLY and CDR2 FYNNEI. This CDR3 is 12 amino acids long. CDR3 in DNA: TGTGCCAGCAGTATCCGGGACGGCCTCTGGTTCTTC. This encodes CASSIRDGLWFF.

This chain joins TRBV7-9 and TRBJ2-4, with 8 bases fitting TRBD2. The CDR3 spans 19 residues. V was pared by 1 base and J by 0 bases, with 11 bases of the junction left unmatched. Germline V gives CDR1 SEHNR, CDR2 FQNEAQ (reference sequence). CDR3 protein: CASSLEGGSGGIAKNIQYF. CDR3 DNA: TGTGCCAGCAGCTTAGAAGGTGGAAGCGGGGGTATAGCCAAAAACATTCAGTACTTC.

J is TRBJ1-6 and V is TRBV7-2; D is unresolved. Germline assignment: CDR1 SGHTA and CDR2 FQGNSA. The CDR3 totals 15 residues. Trimming left V 5 bases short and J 9 bases short, with 17 bases between. CDR3 residues: CASSKSHQASSPLHF. The CDR3 region has the DNA TGTGCCAGCAGCAAGAGCCATCAGGCCTCTTCACCCCTCCACTTT.

The chain recombines TRBV6-6 with TRBJ2-3, with TRBD1 matching over 10 bases. The V and J ends lost 6 bases and 5 bases, in that order; junction bases with no gene match: 5. The CDR3 sequence is 14 residues long. Germline V lookup: CDR1 MNHNY, CDR2 SVGAGI (reference sequence). The CDR3 sequence: CASRDGQGVDTQYF. Here the CDR3 DNA reads TGTGCCAGCAGGGACGGACAGGGGGTAGATACGCAGTATTTT.

This chain connects TRBV5-4 to TRBJ2-3; D may be TRBD1 or TRBD2 (5 bases each). The germline V gene has CDR1 SGHNT and CDR2 YYREEE (reference sequence). CDR3 size: 17 residues. With 0 bases removed from V and 6 bases from J, the gap between germline ends came to 20 bases. DNA of the CDR3: TGTGCCAGCAGCTTGGATCGGGGACGGCGGCTCCCGGATACGCAGTATTTT. The encoded protein is CASSLDRGRRLPDTQYF.

J is TRBJ1-4 and V is TRBV11-2, with 9 bases lining up with TRBD1. Germline V CDR1 and CDR2: SGHAT, FQNNGV. The J segment lost 10 bases and the V segment lost 5 bases, leaving 17 bases of the junction unmatched. The CDR3 loop spans 17 amino acids. Written as DNA, the CDR3 is TGTGCCAGCAGCCAACCGGACAGGGGAGGGACTTTAGGAAAACTGTTTTTT. It codes for CASSQPDRGGTLGKLFF. Together with reference TRBV11-2 and TRBJ1-4, the CDR3 gives the full variable domain: EAGVAQSPRYKIIEKRQSVAFWCNPISGHATLYWYQQILGQGPKLLIQFQNNGVVDDSQLPKDRFSAERLKGVDSTLKIQPAKLEDSAVYLCASSQPDRGGTLGKLFFGSGTQLSVL.

On this clone: Other DNA sequences within the sample encode an identical CDR3. The chain recombines TRBV2 with TRBJ2-7, with 7 bases lining up with TRBD1. CDR1 is SNHLY, CDR2 FYNNEI, per germline. Unmatched junction bases numbered 5, after V lost 6 bases and J lost 0 bases. The CDR3 contains 14 residues. The CDR3, as DNA: TGTGCCAGCAGGGGGACAGTCAGCTCCTACGAGCAGTACTTC. Protein: CASRGTVSSYEQYF. Supplemented by reference TRBV2 and TRBJ2-7, the full variable domain reads EPEVTQTPSHQVTQMGQEVILRCVPISNHLYFYWYRQILGQKVEFLVSFYNNEISEKSEIFDDQFSVERPDGSNFTLKIRSTKLEDSAMYFCASRGTVSSYEQYFGPGTRLTVT.

This sequence joins TRBV5-1 and TRBJ2-5, with 7 bases identical to TRBD1. Germline values: CDR1 SGHRS, CDR2 YFSETQ. The CDR3 extends over 15 amino acids. V lost 3 bases and J lost 3; bases outside the gene matches: 8. CDR3 nucleotides: TGCGCCAGCAGCTCGGGACAGTGGGGGAAAGAGACCCAGTACTTC. This gives the protein CASSSGQWGKETQYF. The complete variable domain, with remaining parts taken from reference TRBV5-1 and TRBJ2-5, reads KAGVTQTPRYLIKTRGQQVTLSCSPISGHRSVSWYQQTPGQGLQFLFEYFSETQRNKGNFPGRFSGRQFSNSRSEMNVSTLELGDSALYLCASSSGQWGKETQYFGPGTRLLVL.

This clone was counted a single time. V is TRBV18 and J is TRBJ2-3; TRBD1 matches at 7 bases. V gave up 1 base and J gave up 2 bases; unmatched junction bases: 6. The length of the CDR3 is 16 residues. CDR1 is KGHSH and CDR2 is LQKENI in the germline V gene. DNA for the CDR3: TGTGCCAGCTCACCACAACATGGGACAGCCACAGATACGCAGTATTTT. Protein sequence: CASSPQHGTATDTQYF. The whole variable domain, remainder taken from reference TRBV18 and TRBJ2-3, is NAGVMQNPRHLVRRRGQEARLRCSPMKGHSHVYWYRQLPEEGLKFMVYLQKENIIDESGMPKERFSAEFPKEGPSILRIQQVVRGDSAAYFCASSPQHGTATDTQYFGPGTRLTVL.

The chain couples TRBV9 to TRBJ1-4; D is perhaps TRBD1 (6 bases). V shed 4 bases and J shed 7 bases, with 17 bases lying between them. CDR3 length equals 15 residues. The germline gives CDR1 SGDLS, CDR2 YYNGEE. The CDR3 DNA is TGTGCCAGCAGCAGACAGGAAGGGGGTCCTGAAAAACTGTTTTTT. This sequence encodes CASSRQEGGPEKLFF.

The rearrangement links TRBV13 to TRBJ2-1; the D is unclear. V dropped 3 bases and J dropped 1 base, with 7 bases sitting between them. Germline-derived CDR1 and CDR2 are PRHDT and FYEKMQ (reference sequence). The CDR3 runs 14 residues. The CDR3 coding sequence is TGTGCCAGCAGCTTTTTGGGGTCCTACAATGAGCAGTTCTTC. Residues: CASSFLGSYNEQFF.

V usage is TRBV29-1 and J usage is TRBJ2-5, with D possibly TRBD1 on 6 matching bases. The germline CDR1 and CDR2 sequences are SQVTM and ANQGSEA. Trimming took 7 bases from V and 2 from J, leaving 17 bases between them. The CDR3 spans 14 residues. The DNA for the CDR3 is TGCAGCGGGGCGAGGACAGAGTTACAAGAGACCCAGTACTTC. Protein sequence: CSGARTELQETQYF.

V usage is TRBV5-4 and J usage is TRBJ2-3; D gene uncertain. The germline CDR1 and CDR2 sequences are SGHNT and YYREEE (reference sequence). The CDR3 totals 13 residues. V lost 3 bases, J lost 4 bases, and 9 bases lay in between. The CDR3 nucleotides read TGTGCCAGCAGCTCCGTAGGACCAGATACGCAGTATTTT. Translated: CASSSVGPDTQYF. The variable domain in full, completed from reference TRBV5-4 and TRBJ2-3, reads ETGVTQSPTHLIKTRGQQVTLRCSSQSGHNTVSWYQQALGQGPQFIFQYYREEENGRGNFPPRFSGLQFPNYSSELNVNALELDDSALYLCASSSVGPDTQYFGPGTRLTVL.

This sequence joins TRBV5-1 and TRBJ2-1; D may be TRBD2 (5 bases). There are 18 residues in the CDR3. Trimming left V 10 bases short and J 1 base short, with 27 bases between. CDR1 and CDR2 from the germline V gene are SGHRS and YFSETQ. The CDR3 loop is CASTLNRSTGFSYNEQFF. The CDR3 DNA reads TGCGCCTCAACCTTGAACCGTAGCACGGGATTTTCCTACAATGAGCAGTTCTTC.

This clone has just one count. The rearrangement joins TRBV7-9 to TRBJ2-2; D possibly uses TRBD1 or TRBD2 (6 bases each). The CDR3 runs to 16 residues. Trimming took off 6 bases at V and 0 bases at J, with 14 bases between the two ends. Per germline, CDR1 SEHNR and CDR2 FQNEAQ (reference sequence). For the CDR3, the DNA is TGTGCCAGCAGTGCCGAAGGGGGGCCGAACACCGGGGAGCTGTTTTTT. The encoded protein is CASSAEGGPNTGELFF.

The chain has TRBV4-1 and TRBJ2-3; maybe TRBD2 (6 bases). In germline, CDR1 is MGHRA, CDR2 YSYEKL. V lost 4 bases and J 2 bases, leaving 16 bases between the germline ends. The CDR3 is made up of 16 amino acids. In DNA form, the CDR3 reads TGCGCCAGCAGCCCTTTAATCGGGAGCATCACAGATACGCAGTATTTT. It encodes CASSPLIGSITDTQYF.